The present TCR beta chain was sequenced within a study of T cell repertoires in cytomegalovirus infection. The wider study: Matching HLA type and CMV infection were both indicated by public TCR beta signatures.

Study results and caveats: Frequencies of public TCR beta families were cumulated, and this identified carriers of CMV plus the relevant HLA. Clonotype analysis showed dominance of the ex vivo response by HLA-C-restricted CMV-specific TCR beta clonotypes.

TCRdb redid the calling of the reads with MiXCR, one entry per CDR3 protein. The sample consists of over 150,000 distinct CDR3 sequences, roughly 14% of them appearing once. Germline CDR1 reads MNHNY; CDR2 reads SVGAGI (reference sequence). There are 16 residues in the CDR3. J was trimmed by 5 bases and V by 5 bases; bases with no gene match: 13. This clonotype was counted many times. Its antigen is still unknown. The source of this sequence is a human donor in good health (CMV status not recorded). Some clones in this sample may be carry-over from other donors' samples. The rearrangement links TRBV6-6 to TRBJ2-7; the match to TRBD1 covers 9 bases. Sequencing used PBMCs. CDR3 sequence: CASSTFTGGSGNEQYF. CDR3 bases: TGTGCCAGCAGTACATTCACAGGGGGCTCTGGGAACGAGCAGTACTTC.